This TCR beta chain was found in a study of OX40 agonist ivuxolimab in advanced cancers. Study as a whole: Patients assigned to dose escalation were diagnosed with hepatocellular carcinoma, melanoma, renal cell or head and neck cancer.

Findings and limits, study-wide: With doses of 0.1 to 3.0 mg/kg, CD4+ and CD8+ blood T cells had undergone clonal expansion by week 6.

With regard to this clone: Its target is unknown.

This CDR3 has 14 residues. V lost 7 bases, J lost 3 bases, and 13 bases lay in between. CDR1 and CDR2 (germline): MDHEN, SYDVKM. Clones were read by immunoSEQ multiplex PCR, and TCRdb kept only the in-frame ones, dropping some. Of some 42,000 clones in the sample, over 75% were seen once. The V gene is TRBV28, the J gene TRBJ1-5; D remains unclear. The starting material was CD4+ or CD8+ T cells sorted from blood, obtained in a trial of the OX40 agonist ivuxolimab. The TCR originated in an adult with an advanced solid tumor such as melanoma, head and neck, liver or kidney cancer. CDR3 residues: CASTHGIANQPQHF. Written as DNA, the CDR3 is TGTGCCAGCACCCATGGGATAGCCAATCAGCCCCAGCATTTT. The whole variable domain, filled in from reference TRBV28 and TRBJ1-5, reads DVKVTQSSRYLVKRTGEKVFLECVQDMDHENMFWYRQDPGLGLRLIYFSYDVKMKEKGDIPEGYSVSREKKERFSLILESASTNQTSMYLCASTHGIANQPQHFGDGTRLSIL.